This TCR beta chain comes out of a study of cytomegalovirus exposure and HLA in healthy donors. The CDR3 length is 14 residues. Germline assignment: CDR1 KGHSH and CDR2 LQKENI. Trimming removed 3 bases at V and 1 base at J, with 9 bases between. Both 60 Vbeta primers and 13 Jbeta primers went into the PCR. Data came from immunoSEQ multiplex PCR; TCRdb stores just in-frame clones and leaves some out. The sample includes about 160,000 clones, roughly 77% of them seen just once. The V call is TRBV18, the J call TRBJ1-1; D possibly corresponds to TRBD1 (6 bases). Sequenced sample: PBMCs. This TCR was sampled from a man in his late teens or twenties in good health and CMV-seropositive. The DNA for the CDR3 is TGTGCCAGCTCACCCCGGACAGCGAACACTGAAGCTTTCTTT. Residues: CASSPRTANTEAFF.